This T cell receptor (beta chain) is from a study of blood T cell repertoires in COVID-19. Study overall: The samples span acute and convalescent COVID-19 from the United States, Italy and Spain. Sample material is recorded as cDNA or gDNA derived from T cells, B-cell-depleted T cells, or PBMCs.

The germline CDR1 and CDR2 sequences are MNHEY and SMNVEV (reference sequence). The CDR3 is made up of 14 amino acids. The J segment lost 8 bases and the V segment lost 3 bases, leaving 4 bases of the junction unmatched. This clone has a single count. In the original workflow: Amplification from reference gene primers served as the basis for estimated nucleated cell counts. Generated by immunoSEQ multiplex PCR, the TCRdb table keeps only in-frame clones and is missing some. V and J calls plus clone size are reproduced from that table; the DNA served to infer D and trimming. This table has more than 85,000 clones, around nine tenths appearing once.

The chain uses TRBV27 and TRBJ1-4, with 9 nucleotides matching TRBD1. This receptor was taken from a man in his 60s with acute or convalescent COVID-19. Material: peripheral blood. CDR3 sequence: CASSLTGGREKLFF. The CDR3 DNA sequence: TGTGCCAGCAGTTTGACAGGGGGTAGGGAAAAACTGTTTTTT.